This TCR beta chain was retrieved from a study of cytomegalovirus exposure and HLA in healthy donors. On the study more broadly: The 130 or so validation repertoires used the same platform as the roughly 700 first-cohort repertoires (as reported by a later analysis). Study observations and caveats: According to a subsequent analysis, TCR clusters from the first cohort were inclined to appear together in the 90 to 150 validation repertoires. Most TCR sequences were rare, but some public TCRs occurred in many donors.

Comment on this clone: Its antigen is unknown.

Measured with immunoSEQ multiplex PCR; TCRdb has only the in-frame clones, and not every one. Of tens of thousands of clones in the sample, around four fifths were seen once. The sample was PBMCs. The source of this sequence is a man between 25 and 39 years old in good health and CMV-seronegative.

CDR3 in amino acids: CASSLGGTGVYEQYF. Written as DNA, the CDR3 is TGCGCCAGCAGCTTGGGTGGGACAGGCGTTTACGAGCAGTACTTC. The J gene is TRBJ2-7, the V gene TRBV5-1, with TRBD1 matching 8 bases. The CDR3 is made up of 15 amino acids. J lost 4 bases, V lost 0 bases, and 6 bases had no gene match. Germline CDR1 and CDR2: SGHRS and YFSETQ.